The 25 T cell receptor beta chains below were found in one sample sequenced in a study of cytomegalovirus exposure and HLA in healthy donors. Data came from immunoSEQ multiplex PCR; TCRdb stores just in-frame clones and leaves some out. The data show a few hundred thousand clones, 86% seen once. The sample comprised PBMCs. These receptor sequences come from a woman aged 18-30 years in good health and CMV-seronegative.

This chain links TRBV28 with TRBJ2-7, with 13 nucleotides matching TRBD2. The CDR3 covers 15 residues. Germline V lookup: CDR1 MDHEN, CDR2 SYDVKM. Trimming at V came to 7 bases and at J to 0 bases, leaving 3 bases not matched to a gene. CDR3 sequence reads: CASKLAGGSSYEQYF. The CDR3 DNA reads as TGTGCCAGCAAACTAGCGGGAGGGAGCTCCTACGAGCAGTACTTC.

The genes are TRBV30 and TRBJ1-1; TRBD1 might be the D (5 bases). The germline V gene encodes CDR1 GTSNPN and CDR2 SVGIG (reference sequence). Between the trimmed V and J ends, which lost 8 bases and 4 bases, there was a span of 17 bases. The CDR3 loop spans 13 amino acids. DNA of the CDR3: TGTGCCGGAAGCGTGATGGGGGGCACTGAAGCTTTCTTT. Its protein product is CAGSVMGGTEAFF.

The chain has TRBV10-3 and TRBJ2-1; a possible D gene is TRBD1 (7 bases). CDR3 length: 16 residues. The germline V gene encodes CDR1 ENHRY and CDR2 SYGVKD. The germline V and J ends were trimmed by 11 bases and 4 bases, with 24 bases remaining between them. Here the CDR3 reads CAAATVAGQPYNEQFF. The DNA of the CDR3 is TGTGCCGCAGCCACCGTGGCGGGACAGCCATACAATGAGCAGTTCTTC.

This clone was observed many times. The chain carries TRBV28 and TRBJ1-3; D gene unclear. V lost 7 bases, J lost 2 bases, and 12 bases lay in between. CDR1 MDHEN and CDR2 SYDVKM come from the germline V gene. CDR3 length: 14 residues. This CDR3 reads CASINPSAGNTIYF. The CDR3 nucleotides are TGTGCCAGCATCAACCCCTCGGCTGGAAACACCATATATTTT.

The chain carries TRBV6-5 and TRBJ2-7; 10 bases are a match to TRBD1. The CDR3 consists of 12 residues. From germline, CDR1 is MNHEY and CDR2 SVGAGI. Trimming cost V 11 bases and J 6 bases; bases outside gene matches: 7. The CDR3 bases are TGTGCCCACCGAGGGGACAGGGGCGAGCAGTACTTC. Its translation: CAHRGDRGEQYF.

This clone has only one observation. V and J are TRBV6-6 and TRBJ2-3; possible D gene TRBD1, 5 bases. The CDR3 length is 15 residues. The germline CDR1 and CDR2 sequences are MNHNY and SVGAGI (reference sequence). Trimming cost V 1 base and J 4 bases, with 12 bases left between them. The CDR3 is CASSYYYQGADTQYF. The CDR3 region has the DNA TGTGCCAGCAGTTACTACTACCAAGGGGCAGATACGCAGTATTTT.

The gene calls are TRBV21-1 and TRBJ2-2; the table assigns TRBD2, which was not confirmed against the DNA. TRBV21-1 is flagged as a pseudogene. The CDR3 covers 14 residues. The CDR3 bases are TGTGCCAGCCCTGGTAGCGCGAACACCGGGGAGCTGTTTTTT. The encoded protein is CASPGSANTGELFF.

This chain links TRBV29-1 with TRBJ2-3; a possible D gene is TRBD1 (7 bases). Deletions cut 1 base from V and 7 bases from J, with 18 bases between. Germline values: CDR1 SQVTM, CDR2 ANQGSEA. The CDR3 length is 15 residues. In DNA form, the CDR3 reads TGCAGCGTTGAAGTCAGGGGGGAGGCTTGGTATACGCAGTATTTT. Amino acids: CSVEVRGEAWYTQYF.

V gene TRBV25-1 combines with J gene TRBJ1-3; tentatively, D is TRBD1 (6 bases). Germline V gives CDR1 MGHDK, CDR2 SYGVNS. The CDR3 extends over 14 amino acids. V lost 3 bases to trimming and J lost 2 bases, with 8 bases between them. This CDR3 is CASSEGAPGNTIYF. CDR3 DNA sequence: TGTGCCAGCAGTGAGGGGGCTCCTGGAAACACCATATATTTT.

The J gene is TRBJ2-3, the V gene TRBV4-2, with D possibly being TRBD1 (6 bases). CDR3 length: 11 amino acids. Trimming stripped 1 base from V and 11 bases from J, with 7 bases between. Germline V CDR1 and CDR2: LGHNA, YNFKEQ. CDR3 region: CASSQGQEQYF. CDR3 sequence (DNA): TGTGCCAGCAGCCAAGGACAGGAGCAGTATTTT.

The chain joins TRBV18 to TRBJ1-3, with D possibly TRBD1 on 6 matching bases. The CDR3 is 15 amino acids. Trimming took 2 bases from V and 2 from J, leaving 10 bases between them. Per germline, CDR1 KGHSH and CDR2 LQKENI. The CDR3 spells CASSPKTGPGNTIYF. CDR3 sequence (DNA): TGTGCCAGCTCACCAAAAACAGGGCCTGGAAACACCATATATTTT.

The V call is TRBV5-8, the J call TRBJ2-5; the D is unclear. Between the trimmed V and J ends, which lost 2 bases and 5 bases, there was a span of 7 bases. Per the germline V gene, CDR1 is SGHTS and CDR2 is YDEGEE. The CDR3 has 12 residues. In DNA, the CDR3 is TGTGCCAGCAGCTTAATGGCCGAGACCCAGTACTTC. Protein product: CASSLMAETQYF.

On this clone: The junction departs from the called germline gene at one end, perhaps through a read error. V is TRBV28 and J is TRBJ2-7, with TRBD1 identical over 8 bases. CDR3 length: 15 residues. Per germline, CDR1 MDHEN and CDR2 SYDVKM. The CDR3 loop reads CASTWAGTGSFEQYF. DNA of the CDR3: TGTGCCAGCACCTGGGCCGGGACAGGTTCCTTCGAGCAGTACTTC.

This clone was counted once. V usage is TRBV28 and J usage is TRBJ2-7; the match to TRBD1 covers 9 bases. The J segment lost 2 bases and the V segment lost 6 bases, leaving 8 bases of the junction unmatched. CDR3 length equals 15 residues. Per germline, CDR1 MDHEN and CDR2 SYDVKM. The CDR3 here is CASRAPTGGTYEQYF. CDR3 nucleotides: TGTGCCAGCAGAGCCCCTACAGGGGGCACCTACGAGCAGTACTTC. Using reference TRBV28 and TRBJ2-7 for the parts outside the CDR3, the full variable domain is DVKVTQSSRYLVKRTGEKVFLECVQDMDHENMFWYRQDPGLGLRLIYFSYDVKMKEKGDIPEGYSVSREKKERFSLILESASTNQTSMYLCASRAPTGGTYEQYFGPGTRLTVT.

The V and J genes are TRBV28 and TRBJ2-3; 9 bases match TRBD2. The CDR3 consists of 15 residues. From germline, CDR1 is MDHEN and CDR2 SYDVKM. The junction had 9 bases not matched to a gene; V was cut back by 5 bases and J by 6 bases. CDR3 DNA sequence: TGTGCCAGCAGTCCGTTAGCGGGAGTACCGGATACGCAGTATTTT. Amino acids: CASSPLAGVPDTQYF. Using reference TRBV28 and TRBJ2-3 for the parts outside the CDR3, the full variable domain is DVKVTQSSRYLVKRTGEKVFLECVQDMDHENMFWYRQDPGLGLRLIYFSYDVKMKEKGDIPEGYSVSREKKERFSLILESASTNQTSMYLCASSPLAGVPDTQYFGPGTRLTVL.

This chain uses TRBV9 with TRBJ1-5, with D maybe TRBD1 (5 bases). The length of the CDR3 is 15 residues. Deletions cut 4 bases from V and 4 bases from J, with 15 bases between. In germline, CDR1 is SGDLS, CDR2 YYNGEE. The CDR3 here is CASSLGGGANQPQHF. The CDR3 DNA follows: TGTGCCAGCAGCCTTGGGGGGGGTGCAAATCAGCCCCAGCATTTT. Looking up the rest from reference TRBV9 and TRBJ1-5 gives the full variable domain: DSGVTQTPKHLITATGQRVTLRCSPRSGDLSVYWYQQSLDQGLQFLIQYYNGEERAKGNILERFSAQQFPDLHSELNLSSLELGDSALYFCASSLGGGANQPQHFGDGTRLSIL.

The chain links TRBV18 to TRBJ1-5; TRBD1 matches at 7 bases. CDR3 size: 15 residues. V lost 1 base to trimming and J lost 5 bases; unmatched junction nucleotides: 5. Germline values: CDR1 KGHSH, CDR2 LQKENI. The CDR3 here is CASSPQGAGDQPQHF. DNA for the CDR3: TGTGCCAGCTCACCACAGGGGGCAGGAGATCAGCCCCAGCATTTT.

This chain uses TRBV20-1 with TRBJ2-1; 10 positions agree with TRBD2. The CDR3 loop spans 11 amino acids. V shed 7 bases and J 9 bases; nucleotides not matched to a gene: 3. Per germline, CDR1 DFQATT and CDR2 SNEGSKA (reference sequence). The CDR3 loop reads CSGAGGVEQFF. CDR3 DNA: TGCAGTGGAGCGGGAGGGGTTGAGCAGTTCTTC.

The genes are TRBV7-9 and TRBJ1-1; D not certain. Germline V gene lookup returns CDR1 SEHNR and CDR2 FQNEAQ (reference sequence). This CDR3 is built from 13 residues. Trimming stripped 7 bases from V and 4 bases from J, with 13 bases between. In DNA form, the CDR3 reads TGTGCCAGCACCGCGGACTGGGGCACTGAAGCTTTCTTT. This encodes CASTADWGTEAFF.

This chain joins TRBV9 and TRBJ2-3; the D gene is possibly TRBD2 (5 bases). V was shortened by 2 bases and J by 5 bases, with 12 bases between the two germline ends. The CDR3 is 14 amino acids. Looked up from germline, CDR1 is SGDLS and CDR2 is YYNGEE. The CDR3 DNA reads TGTGCCAGCAGCGTGATGGGCGGAGGAGATACGCAGTATTTT. Amino acid sequence: CASSVMGGGDTQYF.

The rearrangement joins TRBV27 to TRBJ1-1; no definite D call. The V gene lost 2 bases and the J gene lost 7 bases, with 17 bases spanning the gap. CDR3 length: 15 amino acids. The V gene's germline CDR1 is MNHEY and CDR2 SMNVEV (reference sequence). This chain's CDR3 is CASSLGGPAHSEAFF. The CDR3 nucleotides are TGTGCCAGCAGTTTAGGAGGGCCCGCGCACAGTGAAGCTTTCTTT.

The rearrangement uses TRBV6-5 and TRBJ2-2, with TRBD2 matching 10 bases. Germline loops: CDR1 MNHEY, CDR2 SVGAGI. V dropped 6 bases and J dropped 1; count of bases not matched to a gene: 2. This CDR3 is built from 15 residues. The CDR3 sequence is CASRRTSGNTGELFF. The CDR3 nucleotides read TGTGCCAGCAGGAGGACTAGCGGGAACACCGGGGAGCTGTTTTTT.

This chain joins TRBV5-1 and TRBJ1-2, with TRBD1 matching over 8 bases. Germline CDR1 is SGHRS and CDR2 is YFSETQ. The CDR3 spans 14 residues. Germline trimming cut 3 bases from V and 7 bases from J; bases unmatched to any gene: 8. CDR3 loop: CASSSGTGPVGYTF. CDR3 coding DNA: TGCGCCAGCAGCTCGGGGACAGGACCGGTTGGCTACACCTTC. Full variable domain (rest looked up from reference TRBV5-1 and TRBJ1-2): KAGVTQTPRYLIKTRGQQVTLSCSPISGHRSVSWYQQTPGQGLQFLFEYFSETQRNKGNFPGRFSGRQFSNSRSEMNVSTLELGDSALYLCASSSGTGPVGYTFGSGTRLTVV.

The chain employs TRBV6-6 and TRBJ2-3, with D tentatively TRBD2 (5 bases). Germline-derived CDR1 and CDR2 are MNHNY and SVGAGI (reference sequence). There are 15 residues in the CDR3. Trimming removed 5 bases from V and 5 bases from J, with 17 bases in between. Here the CDR3 reads CASSPAKDGIDTQYF. In DNA, the CDR3 is TGTGCCAGCAGTCCCGCGAAGGACGGGATAGATACGCAGTATTTT.

The V gene is TRBV14, the J gene TRBJ1-1, with D hard to call. This CDR3 is built from 14 residues. The V and J ends lost 0 bases and 6 bases respectively, with 11 bases between them. In germline, CDR1 is SGHDN, CDR2 FVKESK. The CDR3 sequence: CASSQDPGSAEAFF. The CDR3 DNA follows: TGTGCCAGCAGCCAAGATCCAGGATCGGCTGAAGCTTTCTTT.